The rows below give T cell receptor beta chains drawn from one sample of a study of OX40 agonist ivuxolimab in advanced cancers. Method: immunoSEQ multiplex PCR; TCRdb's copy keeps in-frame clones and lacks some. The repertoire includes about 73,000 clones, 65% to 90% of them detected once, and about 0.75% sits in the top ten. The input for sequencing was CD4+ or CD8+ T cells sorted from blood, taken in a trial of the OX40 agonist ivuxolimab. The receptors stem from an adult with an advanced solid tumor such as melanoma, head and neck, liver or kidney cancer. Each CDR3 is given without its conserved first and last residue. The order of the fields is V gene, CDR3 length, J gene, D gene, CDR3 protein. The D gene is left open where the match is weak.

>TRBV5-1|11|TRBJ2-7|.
ASSLAFGTEQY
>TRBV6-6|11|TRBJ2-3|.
ASNHGPTDTQY
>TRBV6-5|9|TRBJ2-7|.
ASSISYEQY
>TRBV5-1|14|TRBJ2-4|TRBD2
ASSWAGRGVGNIQY
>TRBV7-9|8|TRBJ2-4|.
ASSPNIQY
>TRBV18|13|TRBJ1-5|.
ASSLAGRGNQPQH
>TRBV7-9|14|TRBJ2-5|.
ASSLALGGVYETQY
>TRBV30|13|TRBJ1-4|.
AWSVRGGSNEKLF
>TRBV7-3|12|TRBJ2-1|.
ASSLTPGRDEQF
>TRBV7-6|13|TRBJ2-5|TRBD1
ASSYGTGHQETQY
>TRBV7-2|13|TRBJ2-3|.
ASSLGDFSTDTQY
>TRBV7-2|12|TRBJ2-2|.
ASSPHGNTGELF
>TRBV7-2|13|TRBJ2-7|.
ASSLEPGRIYEQY
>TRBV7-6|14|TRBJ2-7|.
ASSLVAGNPNHEQY
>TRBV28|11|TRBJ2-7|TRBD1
ASTIGQAYEQY
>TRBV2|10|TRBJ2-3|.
ASSPDAYTQY
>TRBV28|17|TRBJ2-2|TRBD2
ASRKLGTSGRPVTGELF
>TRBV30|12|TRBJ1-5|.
AWSVQGGGQPQH
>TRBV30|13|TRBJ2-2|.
AWSVQRGYTGELF
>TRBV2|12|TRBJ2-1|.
ASSLAGRNNEQF
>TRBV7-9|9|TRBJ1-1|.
ASSFDTEAF
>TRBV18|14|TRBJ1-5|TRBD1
ASSPEGQGLGQPQH